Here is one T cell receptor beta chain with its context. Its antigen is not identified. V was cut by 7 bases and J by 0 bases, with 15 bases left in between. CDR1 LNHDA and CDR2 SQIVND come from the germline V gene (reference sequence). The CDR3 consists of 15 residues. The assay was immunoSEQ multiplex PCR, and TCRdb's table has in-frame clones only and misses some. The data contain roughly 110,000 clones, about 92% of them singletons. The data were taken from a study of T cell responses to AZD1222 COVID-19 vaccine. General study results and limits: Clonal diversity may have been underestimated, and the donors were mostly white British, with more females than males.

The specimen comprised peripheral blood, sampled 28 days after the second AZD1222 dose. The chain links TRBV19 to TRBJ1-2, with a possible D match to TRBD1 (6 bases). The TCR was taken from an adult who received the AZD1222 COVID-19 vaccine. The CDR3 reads CASTGGPSSNYGYTF. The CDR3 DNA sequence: TGTGCCAGTACCGGGGGGCCTTCTTCTAACTATGGCTACACCTTC.